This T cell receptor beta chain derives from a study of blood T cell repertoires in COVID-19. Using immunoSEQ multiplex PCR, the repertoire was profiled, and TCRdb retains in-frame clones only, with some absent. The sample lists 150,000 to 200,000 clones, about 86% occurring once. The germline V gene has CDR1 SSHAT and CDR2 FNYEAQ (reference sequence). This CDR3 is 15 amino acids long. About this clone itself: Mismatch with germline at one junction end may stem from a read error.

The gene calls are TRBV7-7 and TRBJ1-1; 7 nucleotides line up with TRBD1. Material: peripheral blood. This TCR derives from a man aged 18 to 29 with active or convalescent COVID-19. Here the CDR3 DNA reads TGTGCTAGCAGCCGGATTCAGGGGGGAGACACTGAAGCTTTCTTT. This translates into CASSRIQGGDTEAFF.